This entry lists 3 T cell receptor beta chains sequenced from one sample in a study of T-cell reconstitution after alpha-beta-depleted transplantation in children. Preparation of the TCRbeta library involved a method that used unique molecular identifiers. A single record per CDR3 protein comes from TCRdb applying MiXCR to the PCR reads. The sample consists of 450,000 to 600,000 distinct CDR3 sequences, 10% to 15% of them appearing once. This sample comprised PBMCs, mostly from graft donor cells, obtained 360 days after TCRalphabeta/CD19-depleted stem cell transplant. These receptor sequences come from a male patient between 5 and 17 years old who had a stem cell transplant for acute myeloid leukemia, so the T cells may come from the graft donor.

The chain joins TRBV6-2 or TRBV6-3 to TRBJ2-2; a weak D match, TRBD2 (5 bases). V lost 4 bases, J lost 4 bases, and 10 bases lay in between. In germline, CDR1 is MNHEY, CDR2 SVGEGT. The CDR3 covers 14 residues. The CDR3 protein is CASSWPGSTGELFF. The DNA of the CDR3 is TGTGCCAGCAGTTGGCCGGGATCCACCGGGGAGCTGTTTTTT.

V gene TRBV14 combines with J gene TRBJ2-2; 10 nucleotides match TRBD1. V trimming: 4 bases; J trimming: 6 bases; junction bases outside the gene matches: 5. CDR1 SGHDN and CDR2 FVKESK come from the germline V gene. This CDR3 is 15 amino acids long. Here the CDR3 DNA reads TGTGCCAGCAGCCCCTCCGGGACAGGGGCCGGGGAGCTGTTTTTT. This codes for CASSPSGTGAGELFF.

V usage is TRBV19 and J usage is TRBJ2-7; 9 bases map to TRBD1. This CDR3 is 14 amino acids long. V lost 6 bases, J lost 0 bases, and 3 bases stayed unmatched. Germline loops: CDR1 LNHDA, CDR2 SQIVND (reference sequence). DNA of the CDR3: TGTGCCAGTAGCTGGACAGGGGACTCCTACGAGCAGTACTTC. Translated: CASSWTGDSYEQYF.